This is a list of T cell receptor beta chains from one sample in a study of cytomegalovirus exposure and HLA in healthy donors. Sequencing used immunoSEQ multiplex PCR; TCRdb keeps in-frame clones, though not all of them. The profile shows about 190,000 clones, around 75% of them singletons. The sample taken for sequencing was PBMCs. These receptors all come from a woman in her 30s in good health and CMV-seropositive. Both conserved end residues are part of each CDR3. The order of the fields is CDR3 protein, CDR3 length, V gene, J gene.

CASWGQGNEKLFF	13	TRBV27	TRBJ1-4
CASSPPQGARSGNTIYF	17	TRBV28	TRBJ1-3
CASSEIGTVSYEQYF	15	TRBV10-1	TRBJ2-7
CASSYGDPGHEQYF	14	TRBV6-5	NA
CASSQPLEKLFF	12	TRBV4-1	TRBJ1-4
CASSLALSREVEGTEAFF	18	TRBV7-9	TRBJ1-1
CSSSSSQDEAFF	12	TRBV7-9	TRBJ1-1
CASQGAPGAEKNRTQYF	17	TRBV2	TRBJ2-5
CASSSHAALGAQGGYTF	17	TRBV27	TRBJ1-2
CASSYSGTSYEQYF	14	TRBV2	TRBJ2-7
CASSVGGFYEQYF	13	TRBV9	TRBJ2-7
CASSLAGDTNTEAFF	15	TRBV5-1	TRBJ1-1
CASMGRAGNTEAFF	14	TRBV19	TRBJ1-1
CASSEFGAVTGELFF	15	TRBV25-1	TRBJ2-2
CASSLSPGETQYF	13	TRBV5-5	TRBJ2-5
CASSFAANGNTIYF	14	TRBV27	TRBJ1-3
CASIHRREAFF	11	TRBV27	TRBJ1-1
CASNSRGSVGEKLFF	15	TRBV5-1	TRBJ1-4
CASSRREVLEAFF	13	TRBV19	TRBJ1-1
CASSYPDSSGANVLTF	16	TRBV6-5	TRBJ2-6
CASILAGGVTDTQYF	15	TRBV28	TRBJ2-3
CASRWTTGETQYF	13	TRBV2	TRBJ2-5
CASSLGTAMNTEAFF	15	TRBV5-1	TRBJ1-1
CASSPGGQGADGYTF	15	TRBV7-2	TRBJ1-2
CASRTTVSYEQYF	13	TRBV28	TRBJ2-7
CASSHQLRRYNEQFF	15	TRBV4-1	TRBJ2-1
CASSLRTGTQTEAFF	15	TRBV7-9	TRBJ1-1
CASSYSRGYEQYF	13	TRBV6-5	TRBJ2-7
CASGLAAPYEQYF	13	TRBV28	TRBJ2-7
CASSHTEGTTDTQYF	15	TRBV4-1	TRBJ2-3
CASSDLAGFGTLTDTQYF	18	TRBV2	TRBJ2-3
CASSDQGKSYEQYF	14	TRBV10-1	TRBJ2-7
CASSRDRGNGYTF	13	TRBV5-4	TRBJ1-2
CASSVTPPANEKLFF	15	TRBV6-5	TRBJ1-4
CASSFSRQGVRRYEQYF	17	TRBV5-6	TRBJ2-7
CASSILSTSNEQFF	14	TRBV19	TRBJ2-1
CASNPGGNQPQHF	13	TRBV6-1	TRBJ1-5
CASSPTQTAYQETQYF	16	TRBV28	TRBJ2-5